A single sample gave rise to the 14 T cell receptor beta chains below, sequenced in a study of T cells in Graves' hyperthyroidism and ophthalmopathy (dated by TCRdb to about 2019). Receptor amplification or capture employed multiplex PCR. TCRdb names Illumina HiSeq 2000 as the instrument used. TCR beta CDR3 regions were amplified from RNA transcripts. The TCR CDR3 was subjected to a first round of RT-PCR using the HTBI primer set and the Qiagen OneStep RT-PCR kit. TCRdb reworked the public reads: Q25 trimming with fastp, MiXCR clone assembly, productive beta chains retained. Rows are unified per CDR3 protein, each entry keeping the most common DNA and genes. Within this sample are about 520,000 distinct CDR3 sequences, with roughly a quarter of them counted one time only. Approximately 11% of the sample belongs to the ten largest clones. The sequenced sample consisted of blood. The receptors originated from a woman in her 30s with Graves' ophthalmopathy.

This clonotype was counted only a few times. The chain recombines TRBV9 with TRBJ2-5; TRBD2 matches 13 bases. This CDR3 contains 16 residues. The V segment lost 3 bases and the J segment 5 bases; nucleotides outside the gene matches: 7. The germline CDR1 and CDR2 sequences are SGDLS and YYNGEE. The CDR3 DNA is TGTGCCAGCAGCGCCACCGGGACTAGCGGGGACGAGACCCAGTACTTC. It encodes CASSATGTSGDETQYF.

This clonotype came up a few times. The genes are TRBV7-2 and TRBJ1-2; D ambiguous. This CDR3 has 14 amino acids. Trimming left V 5 bases short and J 7 bases short, with 17 bases between. Germline CDR1 reads SGHTA; CDR2 reads FQGNSA. CDR3 residues: CASSPAGSPSGYTF. Here the CDR3 DNA reads TGTGCCAGCAGCCCGGCGGGTTCCCCTAGTGGCTACACCTTC.

The V gene is TRBV12-3 or TRBV12-4, the J gene TRBJ1-6, with D possibly TRBD1 on 5 matching bases. Trimming took 7 bases from V and 5 from J, leaving 15 bases between them. This CDR3 has 15 amino acids. CDR3 sequence (DNA): TGTGCCAGCACTCTTTTGACAGTTAATAATTCACCCCTCCACTTT. Translating gives CASTLLTVNNSPLHF.

This clonotype has a count of ten or more. CDR3 sequence: CASSQSGTANQPQHF. CDR3 nucleotides: TGCGCCAGCAGCCAGTCAGGGACAGCGAATCAGCCCCAGCATTTT. The V gene is TRBV4-3, the J gene TRBJ1-5; the match to TRBD1 covers 7 bases. The V and J ends lost 3 bases and 4 bases, in that order; junction bases with no gene match: 6. Germline CDR1 and CDR2: LGHNA and YSLEER. The CDR3 runs 15 residues.

The sample holds many counts of this clonotype. V and J are TRBV20-1 and TRBJ1-2, with TRBD1 identical over 8 bases. V lost 3 bases and J lost 5; bases outside the gene matches: 5. Germline V gives CDR1 DFQATT, CDR2 SNEGSKA (reference sequence). The CDR3 spans 13 residues. CDR3 loop: CSASDRGGYGYTF. The CDR3 DNA reads TGCAGTGCTAGTGACAGGGGAGGGTATGGCTACACCTTC.

Ten or more counts support this clonotype. The genes are TRBV7-2 and TRBJ1-2, with a possible D match to TRBD1 (6 bases). From germline, CDR1 is SGHTA and CDR2 FQGNSA. The CDR3 has 12 amino acids. The V and J ends lost 3 bases and 8 bases respectively, with 10 bases between them. The CDR3 loop is CASSFTGNGYTF. In DNA, the CDR3 is TGTGCCAGCAGCTTTACAGGGAACGGCTACACCTTC. The full variable domain, its missing parts supplied by reference TRBV7-2 and TRBJ1-2, is GAGVSQSPSNKVTEKGKDVELRCDPISGHTALYWYRQSLGQGLEFLIYFQGNSAPDKSGLPSDRFSAERTGGSVSTLTIQRTQQEDSAVYLCASSFTGNGYTFGSGTRLTVV.

V and J are TRBV6-5 and TRBJ1-5; 9 bases agree with TRBD1. The J call may be wrong; the DNA end is better matched by TRBJ2-3. Germline CDR1 is MNHEY and CDR2 is SVGAGI. This CDR3 has 17 residues. The CDR3 protein is CASSYFNRDRVNQPQYF. The CDR3 nucleotides read TGTGCCAGCAGTTACTTTAACCGGGACAGGGTAAACCAGCCCCAGTATTTT.

This clonotype came up many times. This chain connects TRBV29-1 to TRBJ1-2; 7 nucleotides agree with TRBD1. This CDR3 is 12 amino acids long. V lost 7 bases to trimming and J lost 4 bases; unmatched junction nucleotides: 6. The germline CDR1 and CDR2 sequences are SQVTM and ANQGSEA. The CDR3 sequence is CSEGTASYGYTF. The CDR3 DNA reads TGCAGCGAGGGGACAGCTAGCTATGGCTACACCTTC. Filled out from reference TRBV29-1 and TRBJ1-2, the complete variable domain reads SAVISQKPSRDICQRGTSLTIQCQVDSQVTMMFWYRQQPGQSLTLIATANQGSEATYESGFVIDKFPISRPNLTFSTLTVSNMSPEDSSIYLCSEGTASYGYTFGSGTRLTVV.

The chain employs TRBV12-3 or TRBV12-4 and TRBJ1-1, with D uncertain. V was pared by 6 bases and J by 5 bases, with 13 bases between. This CDR3 has 13 amino acids. The DNA for the CDR3 is TGTGCCAGCAGCCCGAGCAGGCGAACTGAAGCTTTCTTT. Its translation: CASSPSRRTEAFF.

The rearrangement joins TRBV12-3 or TRBV12-4 to TRBJ1-1; D unclear. Trimming left V 4 bases short and J 4 bases short, with 10 bases between. This CDR3 region has 13 residues. CDR3 region: CASSSTGITEAFF. CDR3 DNA sequence: TGTGCCAGCAGTTCAACGGGAATCACTGAAGCTTTCTTT.

This clonotype came up many times. The junction departs from germline at one end; a sequencing error may be responsible. The chain recombines TRBV11-2 with TRBJ1-1, with D maybe TRBD1 (5 bases). CDR3 length: 14 amino acids. Germline V lookup: CDR1 SGHAT, CDR2 FQNNGV. CDR3 DNA sequence: TGTGCCAGCACCTTAATGGGGGTAAGCACTGAAGCTTTCTTT. It codes for CASTLMGVSTEAFF.

The J gene is TRBJ2-5, the V gene TRBV18, with D perhaps matching TRBD1 (6 bases). Trimming pared 0 bases from V and 5 bases from J, leaving 10 bases between. Germline V gives CDR1 KGHSH, CDR2 LQKENI. This CDR3 has 14 residues. The CDR3 region is CASSPPGARETQYF. For the CDR3, the DNA is TGTGCCAGCTCACCACCGGGGGCCAGGGAGACCCAGTACTTC.

In this sample, this clonotype turned up many times. Sequence at one end of the junction differs from germline and may be a read error. The J gene is TRBJ2-5, the V gene TRBV13, with TRBD2 matching over 8 bases. The CDR3 is 15 residues long. CDR1 is PRHDT, CDR2 FYEKMQ, per germline (reference sequence). CDR3 in DNA: TGTGCCAGCAGCCACAGTCTAGCGGGCCAAGAGACCAAGTACTTC. As protein: CASSHSLAGQETKYF. Drawing the rest from reference TRBV13 and TRBJ2-5, the complete variable domain is AAGVIQSPRHLIKEKRETATLKCYPIPRHDTVYWYQQGPGQDPQFLISFYEKMQSDKGSIPDRFSAQQFSDYHSELNMSSLELGDSALYFCASSHSLAGQETKYFGPGTRLLVL.

This clonotype appeared many times. This sequence joins TRBV6-5 and TRBJ2-7; D is unresolved. Germline CDR1 MNHEY, CDR2 SVGAGI. The CDR3 is 13 residues long. Trimming shortened V by 2 bases and J by 5 bases, and 10 bases separated the two germline ends. The CDR3 loop reads CASSYKTAHEQYF. The CDR3 bases are TGTGCCAGCAGTTACAAAACGGCCCACGAGCAGTACTTC.